This T cell receptor (beta chain) originates from a study of CD8 T cells in Susac syndrome (dated by TCRdb to the late 2010s). For context, the study as a whole: Repertoire sequencing was used to test whether CD8+ T cell activation and differentiation in Susac syndrome was antigen driven. The full study reports these points: The TCR sequencing and HLA analysis was acknowledged to have included a relatively small number of individuals.

About this clonotype itself: Its specific antigen is unknown. Base-call qualities are not available, and no considerably larger clone is one nucleotide away.

Trimming takes 3 bases off V and 4 bases off J; junction bases not matched to a gene: 4. According to the germline V gene, CDR1 reads SNHLY and CDR2 reads FYNNEI. Inclusive of the bounding cysteine and phenylalanine, the CDR3 is 14 residues long. The only DNA kept is the CDR3, 42 bases in frame from the first base. High-throughput TCR beta sequencing profiled peripheral blood CD8+ and CD4+ T cells from healthy donors, Susac syndrome patients and multiple sclerosis patients. Multiple sclerosis controls were treatment-naive patients with stable or active relapsing-remitting disease fulfilling revised McDonald criteria. CD8+ TEMRA cells were enriched by FACS, while bulk CD8+ and CD4+ T cells were purified by magnetic negative isolation. Blood was drawn into EDTA tubes, processed within 24 hours, and PBMCs were isolated by density gradient centrifugation. PBMCs destined for TCR sequencing were cryopreserved in liquid nitrogen and later thawed in a 37 °C water bath. The sorted or isolated CD4+, CD8+ and CD8+ TEMRA cells reached a purity of at least 90%.

RNA was extracted using the RNeasy kit, and roughly 0.45 to 1 microgram was reverse transcribed with random hexamers. The immunoSEQ multiplex PCR assay, which covers 54 Vbeta and 13 Jbeta segments, was used to amplify TCR beta CDR3 regions. PCR amplification bias was corrected using a synthetic template baseline for primer optimization and computational correction. As for the authors' bioinformatics: Reads were annotated to V, D and J genes per IMGT and analyzed with immunoSEQ Analyzer, keeping only productive sequences. To calculate clonality, Shannon entropy was normalized by log2 of the number of productive unique sequences and then subtracted from one. For each patient and control, public and private clones were evaluated among the 100 most prevalent clones. Clones were defined as Susac-specific when absent from the healthy and MS cohorts, from about a thousand published viral clones and from other ImmuneACCESS disease sequences. TCRdb trimmed public reads at Q25 via fastp, called clones via MiXCR and kept in-frame beta chains. When rows share a CDR3 protein, they turn into one entry using the most common DNA and genes. The V and J calls and clone size are TCRdb's, not the authors'. This sample lists 170,000 or so distinct CDR3 sequences; about 94% were detected once. The ten largest account for more than 0.08% of the sample.

The specimen sequenced was CD4+ T cells from PBMCs. The receptor was derived from a human donor with multiple sclerosis. The chain couples TRBV2 to TRBJ2-7; TRBD1 fits 9 bases in the junction. The DNA reads as follows: TGTGCCAGCAGTGACGGACAGGGGATGTACGAGCAGTACTTC. This yields the protein CASSDGQGMYEQYF.